Following are 21 T cell receptor beta chains from one sample sequenced in a study of PD-1 blockade in classical Hodgkin lymphoma. The sample's time point: cycle 4 day 1 (C4D1), after about 6 weeks of nivolumab. Every patient had relapsed following autologous stem cell transplantation, and cohorts differed in brentuximab vedotin exposure. TCRdb keeps only in-frame clones here, not all; method: immunoSEQ multiplex PCR. The sample shows 40,000 to 55,000 clones, 80% of them seen only once. The sample was peripheral blood mononuclear cells (PBMCs), taken before the fourth cycle of nivolumab. The receptors come from a human donor with classical Hodgkin lymphoma.

This clone was observed a few times. V and J are TRBV9 and TRBJ1-1; D remains unclear. The germline V gene has CDR1 SGDLS and CDR2 YYNGEE. There are 14 residues in the CDR3. The V and J ends lost 4 bases and 0 bases respectively, with 10 bases between them. The CDR3: CASSTQTLNTEAFF. DNA for the CDR3: TGTGCCAGCAGCACCCAGACATTGAACACTGAAGCTTTCTTT.

This sequence joins TRBV7-8 and TRBJ2-3; 12 nucleotides line up with TRBD2. V shed 4 bases, J shed 4 bases, and the junction held 6 bases outside the gene matches. The CDR3 length is 16 residues. Germline V gives CDR1 SGHVS, CDR2 FQNEAQ. The CDR3 here is CASSSRLAGDPDTQYF. In DNA, the CDR3 is TGTGCCAGCAGCTCTCGACTAGCGGGAGACCCAGATACGCAGTATTTT.

This chain connects TRBV12-5 to TRBJ2-1, with 15 bases aligning to TRBD2. CDR3 size: 21 residues. V lost 0 bases to trimming and J lost 1 base; unmatched junction nucleotides: 10. Germline loops: CDR1 LGHNT, CDR2 FRNRAP. CDR3 residues: CASGLVQLGLAGGQSYNEQFF. In nucleotides, the CDR3 is TGTGCTAGTGGTTTGGTACAACTGGGACTAGCGGGAGGTCAATCCTACAATGAGCAGTTCTTC.

This clone was observed many times. Written as DNA, the CDR3 is TGTGCCACCAGCAGATACAGGGAGGAAGATGAAAAACTGTTTTTT. Its translation is CATSRYREEDEKLFF. The chain employs TRBV15 and TRBJ1-4; tentative D call: TRBD1 (6 bases). The CDR3 runs 15 residues. V lost 2 bases and J 6 bases, leaving 13 bases between the germline ends. Germline V lookup: CDR1 LNHNV, CDR2 YYDKDF (reference sequence).

The V call is TRBV7-2, the J call TRBJ2-2; D gene unclear. Trimming cost V 3 bases and J 4 bases, with 3 bases left between them. The CDR3 covers 12 residues. Germline loops: CDR1 SGHTA, CDR2 FQGNSA. DNA for the CDR3: TGTGCCAGCAGCTTCGGCACCGGGGAGCTGTTTTTT. This sequence encodes CASSFGTGELFF.

The V and J genes are TRBV27 and TRBJ2-7, with 10 bases lining up with TRBD2. V lost 2 bases, J lost 1 base, and 11 bases stayed unmatched. CDR3 length: 18 residues. Germline CDR1 MNHEY, CDR2 SMNVEV (reference sequence). The CDR3, as DNA: TGTGCCAGCAGTTTAGAGGCTAGCGGGGGCGGAAGGTCCTACGAGCAGTACTTC. Its protein is CASSLEASGGGRSYEQYF.

The rearrangement joins TRBV7-9 to TRBJ1-2, with 9 bases that match TRBD1. Trimming took 0 bases from V and 5 from J; bases not matched to a gene: 7. CDR3 size: 16 residues. CDR1 and CDR2 (germline): SEHNR, FQNEAQ (reference sequence). The CDR3 DNA is TGTGCCAGCAGCTTAGCGCAGGGGACAGGGAAATATGGCTACACCTTC. Its translation is CASSLAQGTGKYGYTF.

This clone was seen a handful of times. The chain is built from TRBV29-1 and TRBJ2-5, with TRBD2 identical over 8 bases. Germline V gene data show CDR1 as SQVTM and CDR2 as ANQGSEA. V gave up 8 bases and J gave up 4 bases; unmatched junction bases: 9. CDR3 length equals 13 residues. The chain's CDR3 is CSWGLAGLETQYF. CDR3 coding DNA: TGCAGCTGGGGGCTAGCGGGTTTAGAGACCCAGTACTTC.

This clone was seen a handful of times. The chain is built from TRBV21-1 and TRBJ1-2. TRBV21-1 is flagged as a pseudogene. The CDR3 is 17 amino acids. The CDR3 DNA reads as TGTGCCAGCAACCTGGGGAGGCGTGTCTTAATTGGCTATGGCTACACCTTC. Residues: CASNLGRRVLIGYGYTF.

The chain couples TRBV19 to TRBJ1-1, with unresolved D. This CDR3 comprises 16 residues. V lost 6 bases and J lost 1, with 18 bases in between. Germline V CDR1 and CDR2: LNHDA, SQIVND (reference sequence). CDR3 in DNA: TGTGCCAGTAGAAGTTACTCCACCACCGGGAACACTGAAGCTTTCTTT. Translating gives CASRSYSTTGNTEAFF.

This rearrangement joins TRBV19 to TRBJ2-3; D remains unclear. Per the germline V gene, CDR1 is LNHDA and CDR2 is SQIVND (reference sequence). The CDR3 runs to 12 residues. Trimming removed 7 bases at V and 5 bases at J, with 10 bases between. This CDR3 reads CASNVRRDTQYF. In DNA form, the CDR3 reads TGTGCCAGTAATGTGAGGCGAGATACGCAGTATTTT.

This clone has just a few counts. The chain combines TRBV7-7 with TRBJ2-3; D is undetermined. The CDR3 totals 14 residues. Germline V gives CDR1 SSHAT, CDR2 FNYEAQ (reference sequence). The V end lost 1 base, the J end lost 6 bases, and 11 bases lay between the germline ends. This chain's CDR3 is CASSLESLGDTQYF. The DNA for the CDR3 is TGTGCCAGCAGCTTAGAGTCCCTTGGGGATACGCAGTATTTT.

The gene calls are TRBV9 and TRBJ2-3; D is undetermined. V lost 2 bases and J 3 bases, leaving 7 bases between the germline ends. Germline assignment: CDR1 SGDLS and CDR2 YYNGEE. This CDR3 is built from 13 residues. The CDR3: CASSVTPTDTQYF. For the CDR3, the DNA is TGTGCCAGCAGCGTTACCCCGACAGATACGCAGTATTTT. The variable domain in full, completed from reference TRBV9 and TRBJ2-3, reads DSGVTQTPKHLITATGQRVTLRCSPRSGDLSVYWYQQSLDQGLQFLIQYYNGEERAKGNILERFSAQQFPDLHSELNLSSLELGDSALYFCASSVTPTDTQYFGPGTRLTVL.

This clone occurred once. The V and J genes are TRBV6-5 and TRBJ1-3; unclear D gene. The CDR3 extends over 12 amino acids. V lost 6 bases and J lost 1, with 4 bases in between. CDR1 MNHEY and CDR2 SVGAGI come from the germline V gene. The DNA of the CDR3 is TGTGCCAGCAGCGCTTCTGGAAACACCATATATTTT. Protein sequence: CASSASGNTIYF.

The rearrangement joins TRBV5-4 to TRBJ2-7; 10 bases agree with TRBD2. Looked up from germline, CDR1 is SGHNT and CDR2 is YYREEE (reference sequence). V trimming: 7 bases; J trimming: 5 bases; junction bases outside the gene matches: 12. The CDR3 totals 15 residues. CDR3 nucleotides: TGTGCCAGCGGCTCGTCTAGCGGGAGTCGGCACGAGCAGTACTTC. Translated, it gives CASGSSSGSRHEQYF.

The V call is TRBV7-9, the J call TRBJ2-3, with D maybe TRBD2 (7 bases). In germline, CDR1 is SEHNR, CDR2 FQNEAQ (reference sequence). CDR3 length: 17 residues. V gave up 3 bases and J gave up 0 bases, with 16 bases separating them. CDR3: CASSFLNGGLSTDTQYF. The CDR3 nucleotides read TGTGCCAGCAGCTTTCTGAACGGGGGGCTGAGCACAGATACGCAGTATTTT.

J is TRBJ1-5 and V is TRBV6-5; 8 bases map to TRBD1. The ends lost 6 bases at V and 6 bases at J; junction bases unmatched: 10. Germline-derived CDR1 and CDR2 are MNHEY and SVGAGI. The CDR3 extends over 15 amino acids. The CDR3 here is CASSNRGGRGQPQHF. For the CDR3, the DNA is TGTGCCAGCAGCAACAGGGGGGGCCGGGGTCAGCCCCAGCATTTT.

This chain uses TRBV2 with TRBJ1-4; D is unresolved. CDR1 is SNHLY, CDR2 FYNNEI, per germline. The germline V and J ends were trimmed by 4 bases and 8 bases, with 8 bases remaining between them. This CDR3 has 12 amino acids. The CDR3 here is CASSVEEEKLFF. Written as DNA, the CDR3 is TGTGCCAGCAGTGTTGAGGAGGAAAAACTGTTTTTT.

The V and J genes are TRBV15 and TRBJ1-2; D is unclear. This CDR3 comprises 15 residues. Trimming pared 1 base from V and 7 bases from J, leaving 16 bases between. Germline loops: CDR1 LNHNV, CDR2 YYDKDF (reference sequence). CDR3 region: CATSRGARESVGYTF. The CDR3 DNA reads as TGTGCCACCAGCAGAGGGGCTAGGGAAAGCGTTGGCTACACCTTC.

The rearrangement uses TRBV5-6 and TRBJ2-7, with 12 bases identical to TRBD2. CDR1 and CDR2 from the germline V gene are SGHDT and YYEEEE. J was trimmed by 1 base and V by 0 bases; bases with no gene match: 2. The CDR3 covers 16 residues. The CDR3 is CASSLGLAGVSYEQYF. In DNA form, the CDR3 reads TGTGCCAGCAGCTTGGGACTAGCGGGAGTTTCCTACGAGCAGTACTTC. Based on the CDR3 plus reference TRBV5-6 and TRBJ2-7, the full variable domain is DAGVTQSPTHLIKTRGQQVTLRCSPKSGHDTVSWYQQALGQGPQFIFQYYEEEERQRGNFPDRFSGHQFPNYSSELNVNALLLGDSALYLCASSLGLAGVSYEQYFGPGTRLTVT.

The V call is TRBV28, the J call TRBJ1-2; 7 positions match TRBD1. Germline V gives CDR1 MDHEN, CDR2 SYDVKM. The CDR3 totals 12 residues. V dropped 10 bases and J dropped 4; count of bases not matched to a gene: 6. The CDR3 DNA reads TGTGCCACCCGACAGGGAGGCTATGGCTACACCTTC. Protein product: CATRQGGYGYTF.